These T cell receptor beta chains were read from a single sample in a study of blood T cell repertoires in COVID-19. Profiled with immunoSEQ multiplex PCR; TCRdb holds only in-frame clones, not every one. This table has about 130,000 clones, almost 70% appearing once. The material sequenced was peripheral blood. All receptors derive from a woman in her 70s with acute or convalescent COVID-19. Each CDR3 is given with its conserved first and last residue. Each record gives: CDR3 protein, CDR3 DNA, J gene, V gene, clone size, D gene. The D gene is left open where the match is weak. Clone size is given for some rows only: seen once, a few or many times, or a class if the clone is expanded.

CDR3aa: CASSEVTGPSTGELFF; CDR3nt: TGTGCCAGCAGTGAGGTTACAGGGCCCAGCACCGGGGAGCTGTTTTTT; j_gene: TRBJ2-2; v_gene: TRBV2; abundance: .; d_gene: .
CDR3aa: CASSLLGSGTGDGYGYTF; CDR3nt: TGTGCCAGCAGCTTACTAGGATCGGGGACAGGGGACGGCTATGGCTACACCTTC; j_gene: TRBJ1-2; v_gene: TRBV11-2; abundance: few; d_gene: TRBD1
CDR3aa: CASSASGNTIYF; CDR3nt: TGTGCCAGCAGCGCCTCCGGAAACACCATATATTTT; j_gene: TRBJ1-3; v_gene: TRBV9; abundance: .; d_gene: .
CDR3aa: CASSRQGARNQPQHF; CDR3nt: TGTGCCAGCAGCCGGCAGGGGGCGCGGAATCAGCCCCAGCATTTT; j_gene: TRBJ1-5; v_gene: TRBV7-8; abundance: .; d_gene: TRBD1
CDR3aa: CASSQSRTGQGVSNSPLHF; CDR3nt: TGCGCCAGCAGTCAATCACGGACGGGACAGGGGGTAAGTAATTCACCCCTCCACTTT; j_gene: TRBJ1-6; v_gene: TRBV23-1; abundance: .; d_gene: TRBD1
CDR3aa: CASSLVGTGFYEQYF; CDR3nt: TGTGCCAGCAGCTTGGTTGGGACAGGGTTTTACGAGCAGTACTTC; j_gene: TRBJ2-7; v_gene: TRBV5-4; abundance: .; d_gene: TRBD1
CDR3aa: CASSQQGWEQYF; CDR3nt: TGTGCCAGCTCGCAACAGGGGTGGGAGCAGTACTTC; j_gene: TRBJ2-7; v_gene: TRBV18; abundance: .; d_gene: TRBD1
CDR3aa: CASIGTRGGAFF; CDR3nt: TGTGCCAGCATCGGAACGAGGGGGGGAGCTTTCTTT; j_gene: TRBJ1-1; v_gene: TRBV6-5; abundance: .; d_gene: .
CDR3aa: CASSPIGAGGTEAFF; CDR3nt: TGCGCCAGCAGCCCGATTGGGGCAGGGGGCACTGAAGCTTTCTTT; j_gene: TRBJ1-1; v_gene: TRBV4-1; abundance: .; d_gene: TRBD1
CDR3aa: CARSLPGHSSYEQYF; CDR3nt: TGTGCCAGAAGCTTGCCCGGCCACAGCTCCTACGAGCAGTACTTC; j_gene: TRBJ2-7; v_gene: TRBV5-3; abundance: .; d_gene: .
CDR3aa: CASSFGLRYEQYF; CDR3nt: TGTGCCAGCAGCTTTGGGTTGAGGTACGAGCAGTACTTC; j_gene: TRBJ2-7; v_gene: TRBV7-2; abundance: .; d_gene: .
CDR3aa: CATHPGGNTYGYTF; CDR3nt: TGCGCCACCCATCCAGGAGGGAACACCTATGGCTACACCTTC; j_gene: TRBJ1-2; v_gene: TRBV10-2; abundance: .; d_gene: .
CDR3aa: CASSPASGASYEQYF; CDR3nt: TGTGCCAGCAGTCCGGCTAGCGGGGCCTCCTACGAGCAGTACTTC; j_gene: TRBJ2-7; v_gene: TRBV27; abundance: .; d_gene: TRBD2
CDR3aa: CASSRAPSSQETQYF; CDR3nt: TGTGCCAGTAGTAGGGCCCCGTCCTCCCAAGAGACCCAGTACTTC; j_gene: TRBJ2-5; v_gene: TRBV19; abundance: .; d_gene: .
CDR3aa: CASSPPGQGAPGANVLTF; CDR3nt: TGTGCCAGCTCACCACCAGGACAGGGGGCGCCTGGGGCCAACGTCCTGACTTTC; j_gene: TRBJ2-6; v_gene: TRBV18; abundance: .; d_gene: TRBD1
CDR3aa: CAWRTSGTYEQYF; CDR3nt: TGTGCCTGGAGAACTAGCGGGACCTACGAGCAGTACTTC; j_gene: TRBJ2-7; v_gene: TRBV30; abundance: .; d_gene: TRBD2
CDR3aa: CASSIRQAGNTDTQYF; CDR3nt: TGTGCCAGTAGTATCCGCCAAGCGGGGAACACAGATACGCAGTATTTT; j_gene: TRBJ2-3; v_gene: TRBV19; abundance: few; d_gene: TRBD2